The 24 T cell receptor beta chains below were found in one sample sequenced in a study of regulatory T cells in long-lasting Graves disease. To make TCR beta libraries, researchers used iRepertoire HTBI primers and Arm-PCR of CDR3 regions. Via MiXCR, TCRdb re-called the multiplex PCR reads, giving one row per CDR3 protein. The repertoire holds 400,000 to 500,000 distinct CDR3 sequences, with 20% to 25% as singletons. Time point defined: persistent/refractory GD, antithyroid drugs over 5 years with positive TRAb. The TCR library was made from RNA extracted from PBMCs. The source material was peripheral blood mononuclear cells (PBMCs), sampled when the disease was refractory, from a patient treated with antithyroid drugs. These receptor sequences come from a female donor with Graves disease.

The V and J genes are TRBV4-2 and TRBJ2-2; TRBD2 agrees at 7 bases. The CDR3 consists of 16 residues. Unmatched junction bases numbered 6, after V lost 0 bases and J lost 5 bases. The germline V gene has CDR1 LGHNA and CDR2 YNFKEQ. In DNA form, the CDR3 reads TGTGCCAGCAGCCAAGAACACCAGGGAGGGACCGGGGAGCTGTTTTTT. Residues: CASSQEHQGGTGELFF.

There are many counts of this clonotype. This chain connects TRBV27 to TRBJ1-1; D is perhaps TRBD1 (6 bases). Looked up from germline, CDR1 is MNHEY and CDR2 is SMNVEV (reference sequence). The CDR3 has 16 residues. V was cut by 8 bases and J by 4 bases, with 23 bases left in between. The chain's CDR3 is CASSTPLGRGVTEAFF. The CDR3 DNA reads as TGTGCCAGCTCAACCCCGCTGGGCAGGGGTGTCACTGAAGCTTTCTTT.

This chain uses TRBV7-8 with TRBJ2-5, with a tentative D call TRBD2 (7 bases). The V and J ends lost 4 bases and 3 bases respectively, with 15 bases between them. Germline V lookup: CDR1 SGHVS, CDR2 FQNEAQ. CDR3 length: 15 amino acids. Here the CDR3 DNA reads TGTGCCAGCAGCTCTGGGAGGGGGGTGAAAGAGACCCAGTACTTC. Translated: CASSSGRGVKETQYF.

This clonotype appeared a few times. The rearrangement links TRBV28 to TRBJ1-5; 7 bases align to TRBD1. The ends lost 6 bases at V and 4 bases at J; junction bases unmatched: 9. The germline V gene encodes CDR1 MDHEN and CDR2 SYDVKM. The CDR3 length is 15 residues. CDR3 residues: CASSYRGIQNQPQHF. DNA for the CDR3: TGTGCCAGCAGCTACAGGGGTATACAGAATCAGCCCCAGCATTTT.

This clonotype was recorded at least ten times. The chain is built from TRBV12-3 or TRBV12-4 and TRBJ1-5, with a weak D call TRBD1 (5 bases). This CDR3 is built from 15 residues. With 0 bases removed from V and 3 bases from J, the gap between germline ends came to 9 bases. The CDR3 bases are TGTGCCAGCAGTTTAGCGTGGGGGTCCAATCAGCCCCAGCATTTT. This gives the protein CASSLAWGSNQPQHF.

This clonotype was recorded at least ten times. The CDR3 sequence: CASSLVPAASYEQYF. The CDR3 DNA reads TGTGCCAGCAGTTTAGTCCCTGCAGCATCCTACGAGCAGTACTTC. This sequence joins TRBV12-3 or TRBV12-4 and TRBJ2-7, with no clear D. Trimming shortened V by 1 base and J by 1 base, and 11 bases separated the two germline ends. This CDR3 has 15 residues.

V and J are TRBV19 and TRBJ2-2; the D gene is possibly TRBD2 (6 bases). Germline V lookup: CDR1 LNHDA, CDR2 SQIVND (reference sequence). CDR3 size: 15 residues. Trimming took off 5 bases at V and 2 bases at J, with 12 bases between the two ends. This CDR3 is CASSGGSDNTGELFF. The CDR3 DNA reads as TGTGCCAGTAGTGGGGGGTCCGATAACACCGGGGAGCTGTTTTTT.

At least ten counts were recorded for this clonotype. This rearrangement joins TRBV7-2 to TRBJ2-7; D is uncertain. This CDR3 region has 13 residues. Germline V gene sequence: CDR1 SGHTA, CDR2 FQGNSA. V was clipped by 2 bases and J by 1 base, with 6 bases between them. The CDR3 loop is CASSLWTSYEQYF. The CDR3 nucleotides read TGTGCCAGCAGCTTATGGACGTCCTACGAGCAGTACTTC.

This clonotype has more than one count but fewer than ten. The V call is TRBV2, the J call TRBJ2-1; 7 positions agree with TRBD1. Germline V gene data show CDR1 as SNHLY and CDR2 as FYNNEI. There are 14 residues in the CDR3. J gave up 4 bases and V 1 base, and 1 base lay outside the gene matches. CDR3 sequence (DNA): TGTGCCAGCAGTGAAGGGGGACAGTACAATGAGCAGTTCTTC. Protein sequence: CASSEGGQYNEQFF.

This clonotype was picked up a small number of times. V and J are TRBV3-1 and TRBJ1-1; D gene uncertain. With 1 base removed from V and 4 bases from J, the gap between germline ends came to 10 bases. Germline V gene data show CDR1 as LGHDT and CDR2 as YNNKEL (reference sequence). The CDR3 consists of 14 residues. CDR3 region: CASSQVSDSTEAFF. CDR3 DNA: TGTGCCAGCAGCCAAGTTTCTGACTCCACTGAAGCTTTCTTT.

This clonotype was picked up a small number of times. The chain recombines TRBV20-1 with TRBJ1-2; D unresolved. The V end lost 4 bases, the J end lost 7 bases, and 13 bases lay between the germline ends. The CDR3 runs 12 residues. Germline V gene data show CDR1 as DFQATT and CDR2 as SNEGSKA (reference sequence). For the CDR3, the DNA is TGCAGTGCTACCCAACCCGAGGGTGGCTACACCTTC. It codes for CSATQPEGGYTF.

This clonotype showed up many times. This chain uses TRBV2 with TRBJ1-2; D ambiguous. This CDR3 has 12 amino acids. Trimming took 3 bases from V and 8 from J, leaving 10 bases between them. Germline V CDR1 and CDR2: SNHLY, FYNNEI. CDR3 protein: CASSDRVDGYTF. The CDR3 DNA follows: TGTGCCAGCAGTGACCGAGTGGACGGCTACACCTTC. The variable domain in full, with the rest retrieved from reference TRBV2 and TRBJ1-2, is EPEVTQTPSHQVTQMGQEVILRCVPISNHLYFYWYRQILGQKVEFLVSFYNNEISEKSEIFDDQFSVERPDGSNFTLKIRSTKLEDSAMYFCASSDRVDGYTFGSGTRLTVV.

In this sample, this clonotype turned up a few times. This chain connects TRBV13 to TRBJ2-6; D gene ambiguous. CDR1 and CDR2 (germline): PRHDT, FYEKMQ (reference sequence). Trimming left V 3 bases short and J 0 bases short, with 6 bases between. The CDR3 is 15 residues long. The CDR3 region is CASSFSHSGANVLTF. In DNA, the CDR3 is TGTGCCAGCAGCTTCAGTCACTCTGGGGCCAACGTCCTGACTTTC.

This clonotype was counted many times. This chain connects TRBV28 to TRBJ2-7; D perhaps matches TRBD1 (8 bases). The CDR3 extends over 14 amino acids. Germline CDR1 MDHEN, CDR2 SYDVKM. The ends were cut back, 6 bases at V and 6 bases at J, with 18 bases in the middle. The CDR3 nucleotides read TGTGCCAGCAGAACAACAGGGGGGGGATCCGAGCAGTACTTC. Translation gives CASRTTGGGSEQYF.

V and J are TRBV20-1 and TRBJ1-5, with 8 nucleotides matching TRBD1. This CDR3 spans 16 amino acids. The germline V gene encodes CDR1 DFQATT and CDR2 SNEGSKA (reference sequence). With V trimmed by 1 base and J by 11 bases, 16 bases remained unmatched. This CDR3 reads CSARAGTGLVSRAQHF. The CDR3 DNA sequence: TGCAGTGCTAGAGCCGGGACAGGCCTTGTATCACGGGCCCAGCATTTT.

This sequence joins TRBV5-1 and TRBJ2-7; D gene unclear. Germline lookup yields CDR1 SGHRS and CDR2 YFSETQ. Trimming pared 7 bases from V and 5 bases from J, leaving 13 bases between. The CDR3 extends over 12 amino acids. DNA for the CDR3: TGCGCCAGCGCCCCCCTGAGACACGAGCAGTACTTC. Translation: CASAPLRHEQYF. The full variable domain, its missing parts supplied by reference TRBV5-1 and TRBJ2-7, is KAGVTQTPRYLIKTRGQQVTLSCSPISGHRSVSWYQQTPGQGLQFLFEYFSETQRNKGNFPGRFSGRQFSNSRSEMNVSTLELGDSALYLCASAPLRHEQYFGPGTRLTVT.

The J gene is TRBJ2-2, the V gene TRBV20-1, with 7 bases lining up with TRBD2. There are 15 residues in the CDR3. Germline CDR1 DFQATT, CDR2 SNEGSKA (reference sequence). Losses at the gene ends were 0 bases for V and 3 bases for J; bases not matched to a gene: 4. The DNA for the CDR3 is TGCAGTGCTAGAGATGCTAGCGGATACACCGGGGAGCTGTTTTTT. Amino acids: CSARDASGYTGELFF.

This chain links TRBV5-1 with TRBJ2-5; TRBD2 matches at 8 bases. After removal of 0 bases from V and 3 bases from J, the junction contained 4 bases not matched to a gene. Per the germline V gene, CDR1 is SGHRS and CDR2 is YFSETQ. The CDR3 runs 15 residues. The CDR3 nucleotides are TGCGCCAGCAGCTTGGACGGGAGGGTGGAAGAGACCCAGTACTTC. This codes for CASSLDGRVEETQYF.

This clonotype was observed at least ten times. The chain employs TRBV7-2 and TRBJ2-5; 7 positions match TRBD1. Germline assignment: CDR1 SGHTA and CDR2 FQGNSA. J gave up 5 bases and V 1 base, and 13 bases lay outside the gene matches. CDR3 length: 17 amino acids. The CDR3 loop reads CASSLVGTGAPGETQYF. In DNA, the CDR3 is TGTGCCAGCAGCTTAGTGGGAACAGGGGCCCCCGGGGAGACCCAGTACTTC.

This clonotype was picked up many times. J is TRBJ2-7 and V is TRBV6-1; 10 bases are a match to TRBD2. CDR1 and CDR2 (germline): MNHNS, SASEGT. The CDR3 spans 14 residues. Unmatched junction bases numbered 7, after V lost 9 bases and J lost 2 bases. The CDR3 loop reads CASSIGLAAYEQYF. As DNA, the CDR3 is TGTGCCAGTTCTATCGGACTAGCGGCCTACGAGCAGTACTTC.

This clonotype appeared many times. The chain employs TRBV28 and TRBJ1-5, with D possibly TRBD1 on 6 matching bases. The CDR3 is 14 amino acids. CDR1 is MDHEN, CDR2 SYDVKM, per germline. V was pared by 7 bases and J by 2 bases, with 12 bases between. CDR3 DNA: TGTGCCAGCACCAGACAGGCCGGCAATCAGCCCCAGCATTTT. It translates to CASTRQAGNQPQHF.

This clonotype was detected ten times or more. The gene calls are TRBV28 and TRBJ2-7; D gene ambiguous. The V gene lost 4 bases and the J gene lost 2 bases, with 6 bases spanning the gap. This CDR3 has 12 residues. Per the germline V gene, CDR1 is MDHEN and CDR2 is SYDVKM. The CDR3 sequence: CASSYVAYEQYF. The CDR3 coding sequence is TGTGCCAGCAGTTACGTTGCCTACGAGCAGTACTTC.

This clonotype was recorded a few times. The chain carries TRBV5-6 and TRBJ2-7; 10 bases are a match to TRBD2. V was clipped by 3 bases and J by 7 bases; unmatched bases: 7. Germline CDR1 is SGHDT and CDR2 is YYEEEE. The CDR3 spans 14 residues. Written as DNA, the CDR3 is TGTGCCAGCAGCTCAGGACTAGCGGTGGGGGAGCAGTACTTC. It yields the protein CASSSGLAVGEQYF.

This clonotype came up many times. V and J are TRBV5-6 and TRBJ1-1, with a possible D match to TRBD1 (6 bases). V was pared by 4 bases and J by 0 bases, with 10 bases between. In germline, CDR1 is SGHDT, CDR2 YYEEEE. The CDR3 totals 14 residues. As DNA, the CDR3 is TGTGCCAGCAGCGCAGGGGCCGTGAACACTGAAGCTTTCTTT. As protein: CASSAGAVNTEAFF.